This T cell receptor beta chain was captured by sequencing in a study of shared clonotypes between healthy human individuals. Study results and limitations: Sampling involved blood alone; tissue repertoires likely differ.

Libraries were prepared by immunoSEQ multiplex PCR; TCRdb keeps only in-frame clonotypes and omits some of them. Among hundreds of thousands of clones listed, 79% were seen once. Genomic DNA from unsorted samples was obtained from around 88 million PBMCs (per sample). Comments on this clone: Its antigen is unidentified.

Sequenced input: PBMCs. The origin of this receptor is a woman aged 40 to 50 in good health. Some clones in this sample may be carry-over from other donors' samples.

This CDR3 reads CASSVLGVGSYNEQFF. DNA for the CDR3: TGTGCCAGCAGCGTACTGGGAGTAGGTTCCTACAATGAGCAGTTCTTC. This sequence joins TRBV7-9 and TRBJ2-1; TRBD2 is a possible D gene (5 bases). V lost 5 bases to trimming and J lost 1 base, with 15 bases between them. Germline loops: CDR1 SEHNR, CDR2 FQNEAQ (reference sequence). CDR3 size: 16 residues.